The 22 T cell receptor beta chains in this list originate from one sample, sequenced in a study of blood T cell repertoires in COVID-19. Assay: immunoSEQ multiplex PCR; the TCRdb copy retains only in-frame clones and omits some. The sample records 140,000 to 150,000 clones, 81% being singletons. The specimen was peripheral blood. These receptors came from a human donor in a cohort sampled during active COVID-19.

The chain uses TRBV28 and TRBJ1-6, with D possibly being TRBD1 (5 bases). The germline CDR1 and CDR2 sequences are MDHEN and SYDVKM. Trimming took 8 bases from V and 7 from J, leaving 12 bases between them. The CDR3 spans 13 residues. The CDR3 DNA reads TGTGCCAGCCAAGACAGACCAAATTCACCCCTCCACTTT. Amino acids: CASQDRPNSPLHF.

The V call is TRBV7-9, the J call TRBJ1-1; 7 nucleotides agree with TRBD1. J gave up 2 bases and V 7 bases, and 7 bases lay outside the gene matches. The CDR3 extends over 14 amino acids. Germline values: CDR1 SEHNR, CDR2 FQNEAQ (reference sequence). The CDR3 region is CASTRQGPNTEAFF. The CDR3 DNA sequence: TGTGCCAGCACCCGACAGGGACCAAACACTGAAGCTTTCTTT.

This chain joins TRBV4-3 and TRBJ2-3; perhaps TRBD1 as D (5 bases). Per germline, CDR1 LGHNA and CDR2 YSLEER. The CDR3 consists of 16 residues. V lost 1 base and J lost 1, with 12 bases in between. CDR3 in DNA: TGCGCCAGCAGCCAAGGGATAGTAGGGGGCACAGATACGCAGTATTTT. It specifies CASSQGIVGGTDTQYF.

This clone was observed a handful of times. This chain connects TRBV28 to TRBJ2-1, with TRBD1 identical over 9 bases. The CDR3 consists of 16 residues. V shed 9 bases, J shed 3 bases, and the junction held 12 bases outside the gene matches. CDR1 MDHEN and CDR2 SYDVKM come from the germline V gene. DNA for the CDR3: TGTGCCAGTATGGGACAGGGAAACCGGGGCTACAATGAGCAGTTCTTC. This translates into CASMGQGNRGYNEQFF.

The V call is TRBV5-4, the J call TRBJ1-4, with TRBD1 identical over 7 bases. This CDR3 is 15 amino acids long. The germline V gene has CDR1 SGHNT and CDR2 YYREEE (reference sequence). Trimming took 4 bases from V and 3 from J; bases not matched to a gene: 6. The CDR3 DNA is TGTGCCAGCAGCACCCCGGGACAGTCTAATGAAAAACTGTTTTTT. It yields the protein CASSTPGQSNEKLFF. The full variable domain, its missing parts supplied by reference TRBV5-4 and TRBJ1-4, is ETGVTQSPTHLIKTRGQQVTLRCSSQSGHNTVSWYQQALGQGPQFIFQYYREEENGRGNFPPRFSGLQFPNYSSELNVNALELDDSALYLCASSTPGQSNEKLFFGSGTQLSVL.

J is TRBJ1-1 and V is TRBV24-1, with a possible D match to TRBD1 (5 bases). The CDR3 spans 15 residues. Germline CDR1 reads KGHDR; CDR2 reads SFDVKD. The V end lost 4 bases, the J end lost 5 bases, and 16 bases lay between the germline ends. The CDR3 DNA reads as TGTGCCACCAGTGACCCCCGGGCGGGGGGGACTGAAGCTTTCTTT. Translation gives CATSDPRAGGTEAFF.

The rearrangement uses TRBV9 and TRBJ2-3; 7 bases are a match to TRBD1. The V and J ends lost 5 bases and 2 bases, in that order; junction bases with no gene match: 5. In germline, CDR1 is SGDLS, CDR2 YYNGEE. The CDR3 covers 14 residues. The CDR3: CASSSTGNTDTQYF. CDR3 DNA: TGTGCCAGCAGTTCGACAGGGAACACAGATACGCAGTATTTT. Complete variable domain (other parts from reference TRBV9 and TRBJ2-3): DSGVTQTPKHLITATGQRVTLRCSPRSGDLSVYWYQQSLDQGLQFLIQYYNGEERAKGNILERFSAQQFPDLHSELNLSSLELGDSALYFCASSSTGNTDTQYFGPGTRLTVL.

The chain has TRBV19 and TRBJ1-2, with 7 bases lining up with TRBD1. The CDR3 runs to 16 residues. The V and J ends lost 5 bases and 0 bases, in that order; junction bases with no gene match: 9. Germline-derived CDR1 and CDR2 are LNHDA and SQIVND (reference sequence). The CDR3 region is CASSSRRTGSNYGYTF. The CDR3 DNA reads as TGTGCCAGTAGTTCCCGGCGGACAGGTTCTAACTATGGCTACACCTTC. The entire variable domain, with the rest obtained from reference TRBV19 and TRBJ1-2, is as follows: DGGITQSPKYLFRKEGQNVTLSCEQNLNHDAMYWYRQDPGQGLRLIYYSQIVNDFQKGDIAEGYSVSREKKESFPLTVTSAQKNPTAFYLCASSSRRTGSNYGYTFGSGTRLTVV.

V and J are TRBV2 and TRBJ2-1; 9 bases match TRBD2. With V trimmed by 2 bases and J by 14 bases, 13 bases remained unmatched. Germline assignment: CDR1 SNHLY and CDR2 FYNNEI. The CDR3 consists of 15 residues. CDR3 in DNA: TGTGCCAGCAGTGAATTAGCGGGAGAGTTCGTGACGAAGTTCTTC. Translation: CASSELAGEFVTKFF.

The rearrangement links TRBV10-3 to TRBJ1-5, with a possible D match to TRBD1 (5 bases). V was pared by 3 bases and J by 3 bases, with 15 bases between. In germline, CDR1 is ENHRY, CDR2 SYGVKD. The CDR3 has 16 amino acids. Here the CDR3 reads CAISDTTATFNQPQHF. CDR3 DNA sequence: TGTGCCATCAGTGACACGACAGCCACCTTCAATCAGCCCCAGCATTTT.

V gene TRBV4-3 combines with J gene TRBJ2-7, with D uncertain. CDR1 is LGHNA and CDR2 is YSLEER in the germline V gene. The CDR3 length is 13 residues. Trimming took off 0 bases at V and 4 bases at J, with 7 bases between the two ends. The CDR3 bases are TGCGCCAGCAGCCAAGAGCCAGAATACGAGCAGTACTTC. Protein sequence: CASSQEPEYEQYF.

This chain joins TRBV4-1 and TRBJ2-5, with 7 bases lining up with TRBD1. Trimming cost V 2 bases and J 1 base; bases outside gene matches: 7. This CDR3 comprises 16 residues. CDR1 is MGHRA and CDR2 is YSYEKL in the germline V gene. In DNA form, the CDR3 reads TGCGCCAGCAGCCAACTTCCGGGACAGACCCAAGAGACCCAGTACTTC. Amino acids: CASSQLPGQTQETQYF.

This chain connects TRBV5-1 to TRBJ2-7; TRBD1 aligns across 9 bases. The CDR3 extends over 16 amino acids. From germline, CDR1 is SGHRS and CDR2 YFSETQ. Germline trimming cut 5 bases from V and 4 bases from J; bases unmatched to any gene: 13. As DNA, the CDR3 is TGCGCCAGCAGTGTCATCCCCGGGACAGGGTTGTACGAGCAGTACTTC. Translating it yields CASSVIPGTGLYEQYF.

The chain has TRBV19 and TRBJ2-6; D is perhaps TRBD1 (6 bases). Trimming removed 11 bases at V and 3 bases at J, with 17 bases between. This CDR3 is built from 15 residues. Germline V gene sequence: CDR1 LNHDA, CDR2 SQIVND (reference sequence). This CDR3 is CAGSPTGVGANVLTF. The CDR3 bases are TGTGCCGGCTCACCGACAGGTGTTGGGGCCAACGTCCTGACTTTC.

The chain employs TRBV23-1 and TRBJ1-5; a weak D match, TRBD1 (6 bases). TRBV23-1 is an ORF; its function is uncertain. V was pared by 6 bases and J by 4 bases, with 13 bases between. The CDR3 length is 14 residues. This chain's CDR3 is CASRRQDLNQPQHF. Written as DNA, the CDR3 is TGCGCCAGCAGAAGACAGGACTTGAATCAGCCCCAGCATTTT.

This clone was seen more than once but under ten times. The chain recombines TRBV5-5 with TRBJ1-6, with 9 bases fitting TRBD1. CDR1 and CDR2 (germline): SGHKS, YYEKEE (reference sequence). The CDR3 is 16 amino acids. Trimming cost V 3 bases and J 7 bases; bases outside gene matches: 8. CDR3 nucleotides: TGTGCCAGCAGCTCCCTCCCGGGACAGGGAAATTCACCCCTCCACTTT. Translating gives CASSSLPGQGNSPLHF.

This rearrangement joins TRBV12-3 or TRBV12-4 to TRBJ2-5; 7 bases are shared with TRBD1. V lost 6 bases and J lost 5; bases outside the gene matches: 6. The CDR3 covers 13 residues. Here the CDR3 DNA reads TGTGCCAGCAGGTCGACAGGGCGCGAGACCCAGTACTTC. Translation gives CASRSTGRETQYF.

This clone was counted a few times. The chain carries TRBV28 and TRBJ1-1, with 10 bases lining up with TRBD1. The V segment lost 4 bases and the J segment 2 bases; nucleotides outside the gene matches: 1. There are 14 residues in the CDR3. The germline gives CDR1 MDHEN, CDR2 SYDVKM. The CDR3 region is CASSWTGGNTEAFF. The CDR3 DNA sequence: TGTGCCAGCAGTTGGACAGGGGGTAACACTGAAGCTTTCTTT.

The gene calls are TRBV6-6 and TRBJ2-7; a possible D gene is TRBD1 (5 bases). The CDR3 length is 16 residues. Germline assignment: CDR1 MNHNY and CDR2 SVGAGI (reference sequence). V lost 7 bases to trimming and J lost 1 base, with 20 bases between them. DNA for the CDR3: TGTGCCAGCACCCTGGGGTCGCAGGGTGGGTCCTACGAGCAGTACTTC. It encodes CASTLGSQGGSYEQYF.

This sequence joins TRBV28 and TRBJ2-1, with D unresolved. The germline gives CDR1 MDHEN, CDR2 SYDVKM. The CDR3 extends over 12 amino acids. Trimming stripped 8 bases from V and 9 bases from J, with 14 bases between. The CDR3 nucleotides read TGTGCCAGCGGGCCACGGAACCTTGAGCAGTTCTTC. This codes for CASGPRNLEQFF.

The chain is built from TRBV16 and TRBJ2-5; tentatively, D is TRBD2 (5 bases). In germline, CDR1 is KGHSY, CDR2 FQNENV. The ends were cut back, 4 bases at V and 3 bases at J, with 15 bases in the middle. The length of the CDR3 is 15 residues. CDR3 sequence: CASSPRSGREETQYF. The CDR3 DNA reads TGTGCCAGCAGCCCCCGTTCTGGGCGGGAAGAGACCCAGTACTTC.

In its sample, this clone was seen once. The CDR3 protein is CSVGGNEQFF. Here the CDR3 DNA reads TGCAGCGTGGGGGGGAATGAGCAGTTCTTC. The chain uses TRBV29-1 and TRBJ2-1, with TRBD2 matching over 7 bases. The CDR3 spans 10 residues. The V segment lost 6 bases and the J segment 7 bases; nucleotides outside the gene matches: 0. Germline CDR1 is SQVTM and CDR2 is ANQGSEA.